This T cell receptor beta chain was sequenced during a study of blood T cell repertoires in COVID-19. About the study: Nucleic acid was either cDNA or gDNA, and it came from T cells, B-cell-depleted T cells, or PBMCs.

CDR3 size: 17 residues. V lost 3 bases and J 3 bases, leaving 17 bases between the germline ends. The V gene's germline CDR1 is LNHDA and CDR2 SQIVND (reference sequence). The assay was immunoSEQ multiplex PCR, and TCRdb's table has in-frame clones only and misses some. The repertoire includes approximately 170,000 clones, roughly 83% of them detected once, and about 4.4% sits in the top ten. The origin of this receptor is a woman between 45 and 65 years old who had recovered from COVID-19. The chain has TRBV19 and TRBJ2-2; D not resolved. What was sequenced was PBMCs or T cells enriched from blood (not recorded which). The CDR3 DNA reads as TGTGCCAGTAGTATCGCAGGTCTGAGCCCAGACACCGGGGAGCTGTTTTTT. This translates into CASSIAGLSPDTGELFF.